This T cell receptor (beta chain) was sequenced in a study of CD8+ T cells in alopecia areata. Study information: In an open-label trial, patients got 5 to 10 mg tofacitinib twice daily. Severity scores in treated patients reflected the percentage of scalp affected.

The treatment denotes: oral pan-JAK inhibitor, 5-10 mg twice daily. Per the germline V gene, CDR1 is SGHRS and CDR2 is YFSETQ. The CDR3 runs to 14 residues. Trimming removed 3 bases from V and 6 bases from J; junction bases left unmatched: 5. Reverse transcribed after extraction, RNA yielded cDNA as the sequencing template. Generated by immunoSEQ multiplex PCR, the TCRdb table keeps only in-frame clones and is missing some. The data show 180,000 or so clones, more than 45% seen once. The source of this sequence is a human donor with alopecia areata. Sequencing was performed on CD4+ T cells sorted from blood, taken at week 24, from a patient treated with tofacitinib. The chain uses TRBV5-1 and TRBJ2-1; 8 nucleotides line up with TRBD2. CDR3 DNA: TGCGCCAGCAGCTCGTCCGGGGGGGTCAATGAGCAGTTCTTC. It specifies CASSSSGGVNEQFF.